A selection of T cell receptor beta chains follows, all from one sample in a study of blood T cells in healthy people across ages. TCRdb reprocessed the 5' RACE reads via MiXCR and lists one record per CDR3 protein. The sample yields 550,000 to 600,000 distinct CDR3 sequences, 27% seen once. The source material was blood. These receptors were collected from a woman in her seventies in good health. The CDR3 runs from the conserved cysteine through the conserved F or W. The D gene is left open where the match is weak. Only some rows state a clone size, as once, few, many or a class for expanded clones.

d_gene | abundance | j_gene | len | v_gene | CDR3aa | CDR3nt
NA | few | TRBJ2-1 | 14 | TRBV5-1 | CASSSGESYNEQFF | TGCGCCAGCAGCTCAGGAGAGTCCTACAATGAGCAGTTCTTC
NA | NA | TRBJ1-2 | 14 | TRBV7-2 | CASTKGGEGYGYTF | TGTGCCAGCACCAAAGGAGGGGAGGGCTATGGCTACACCTTC
NA | few | TRBJ1-1 | 14 | TRBV12-3/TRBV12-4 | CASSWQGPGTEAFF | TGTGCCAGCAGTTGGCAGGGGCCGGGCACTGAAGCTTTCTTT
NA | few | TRBJ2-7 | 15 | TRBV7-8 | CASSNYRDLNYEQYF | TGTGCCAGCAGCAACTACAGAGACCTCAACTACGAGCAGTACTTC
NA | NA | TRBJ2-2 | 16 | TRBV4-1 | CASSRAGQQNTGELFF | TGCGCCAGCAGCCGGGCGGGACAGCAGAACACCGGGGAGCTGTTTTTT
NA | few | TRBJ1-4 | 14 | TRBV20-1 | CSAVRPPRGEKLFF | TGCAGTGCTGTTCGGCCGCCCCGTGGCGAAAAACTGTTTTTT
TRBD1 | few | TRBJ1-2 | 17 | TRBV12-3/TRBV12-4 | CASSPGQGPTAFYGYTF | TGTGCCAGCAGTCCCGGACAGGGCCCGACCGCTTTCTATGGCTACACCTTC
NA | once | TRBJ1-6 | 20 | TRBV18 | CASSPVDATARSSYNSPLHF | TGTGCCAGCTCACCAGTGGACGCCACGGCCCGAAGCTCCTATAATTCACCCCTCCACTTT
NA | NA | TRBJ1-6 | 12 | TRBV27 | CASSLRGSPLHF | TGTGCCAGCAGTTTAAGGGGTTCACCCCTCCACTTT
TRBD1 | NA | TRBJ1-2 | 15 | TRBV14 | CASSPRTGDGYGYTF | TGTGCCAGCAGCCCAAGGACAGGGGACGGCTATGGCTACACCTTC
NA | NA | TRBJ1-4 | 14 | TRBV10-2 | CASARSATNEKLFF | TGCGCCAGCGCGAGGAGTGCAACCAATGAAAAACTGTTTTTT
TRBD1 | NA | TRBJ1-1 | 12 | TRBV30 | CAWGYRGTEAFF | TGTGCCTGGGGTTACAGGGGTACCGAAGCTTTCTTT
NA | few | TRBJ2-7 | 15 | TRBV18 | CASSRGPEGNYEQYF | TGTGCCAGCTCACGAGGGCCGGAGGGCAACTACGAGCAGTACTTC
NA | NA | TRBJ1-4 | 13 | TRBV7-2 | CAGSLTTGVGLFF | TGTGCCGGCAGCTTGACAACCGGGGTGGGACTGTTTTTT
NA | few | TRBJ2-3 | 11 | TRBV20-1 | CSPAAPDTQYF | TGCAGTCCGGCCGCCCCAGATACGCAGTATTTT
TRBD2 | few | TRBJ2-5 | 14 | TRBV9 | CASSVVSGGETQYF | TGTGCCAGCAGCGTAGTTAGCGGGGGGGAGACCCAGTACTTC
TRBD2 | NA | TRBJ2-1 | 16 | TRBV9 | CASSVGIAGGPNEQFF | TGTGCCAGCAGCGTAGGAATAGCGGGGGGTCCCAATGAGCAGTTCTTC
NA | few | TRBJ2-5 | 13 | TRBV7-2 | CASSGGRKETQYF | TGTGCCAGCAGCGGGGGGCGTAAAGAGACCCAGTACTTC
TRBD2 | NA | TRBJ2-3 | 14 | TRBV28 | CASSGREGSDTQYF | TGTGCCAGCAGTGGGCGGGAGGGCAGCGATACGCAGTATTTT
NA | NA | TRBJ2-5 | 14 | TRBV20-1 | CSAIPRTGQETQYF | TGCAGTGCTATTCCCAGGACGGGCCAAGAGACCCAGTACTTC
TRBD2 | NA | TRBJ2-1 | 15 | TRBV11-2 | CASSAGLAVYNEQFF | TGTGCCAGCAGCGCGGGACTAGCGGTTTACAATGAGCAGTTCTTC
NA | NA | TRBJ1-4 | 15 | TRBV7-9 | CASILALTVNEKLFF | TGTGCCAGCATCTTAGCTTTGACCGTGAATGAAAAACTGTTTTTT
NA | NA | TRBJ2-3 | 16 | TRBV4-3 | CASSPQEGGSTDTQYF | TGCGCCAGCAGCCCGCAGGAGGGCGGGAGCACAGATACGCAGTATTTT
NA | few | TRBJ2-3 | 14 | TRBV20-1 | CSARDPQGTDTQYF | TGCAGTGCTAGAGATCCCCAGGGCACAGATACGCAGTATTTT
TRBD2 | few | TRBJ2-7 | 15 | TRBV7-3 | CASSAQGGGSYEQYF | TGTGCCAGCAGCGCTCAGGGCGGGGGCTCCTACGAGCAGTACTTC
NA | NA | TRBJ1-6 | 13 | TRBV18 | CASSPDKDSPLHF | TGTGCCAGCTCGCCTGACAAAGACTCACCCCTCCACTTT
NA | NA | TRBJ2-1 | 16 | TRBV20-1 | CSARVANSPLDNEQFF | TGCAGTGCTAGAGTAGCAAACAGCCCCCTGGACAATGAGCAGTTCTTC
NA | NA | TRBJ1-2 | 14 | TRBV9 | CASSATSQDNGYTF | TGTGCCAGCAGCGCAACTTCACAGGACAATGGCTACACCTTC
NA | many | TRBJ2-7 | 15 | TRBV7-2 | CASSLAGPSSYEQYF | TGTGCCAGCAGCTTAGCTGGGCCTAGCTCCTACGAGCAGTACTTC